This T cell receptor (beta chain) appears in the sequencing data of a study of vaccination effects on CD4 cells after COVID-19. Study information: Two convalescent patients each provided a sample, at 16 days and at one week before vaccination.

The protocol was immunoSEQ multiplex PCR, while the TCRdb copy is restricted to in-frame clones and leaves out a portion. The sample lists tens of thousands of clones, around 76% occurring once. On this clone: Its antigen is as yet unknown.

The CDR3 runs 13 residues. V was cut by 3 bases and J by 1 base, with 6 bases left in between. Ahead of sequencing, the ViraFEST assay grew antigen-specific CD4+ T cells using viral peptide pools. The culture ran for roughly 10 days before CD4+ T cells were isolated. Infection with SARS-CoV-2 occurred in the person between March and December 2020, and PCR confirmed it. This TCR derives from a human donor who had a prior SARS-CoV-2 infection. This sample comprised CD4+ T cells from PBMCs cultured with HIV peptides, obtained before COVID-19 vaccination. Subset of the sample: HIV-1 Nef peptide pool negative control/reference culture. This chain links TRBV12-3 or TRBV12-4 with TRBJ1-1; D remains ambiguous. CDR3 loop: CASSLIGNTEAFF. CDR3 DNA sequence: TGTGCCAGCAGTTTGATAGGGAACACTGAAGCTTTCTTT.